Below are 6 T cell receptor beta chains sequenced from a single sample in a study of shared clonotypes between healthy human individuals. Assay: immunoSEQ multiplex PCR; the TCRdb copy retains only in-frame clones and omits some. The data hold about 2.1 million clones, with 93% observed a single time. Naive CD8 cells, CD45RO-negative and positively selected for CCR7, excluded terminally differentiated effector memory CD45RA+ cells. The sequencing input was naive CD8+ T cells from PBMCs. The receptors here all came from a man between 18 and 35 years old in good health. Some clones in this sample may be carry-over from other donors' samples.

The chain is built from TRBV28 and TRBJ2-7, with unresolved D. V lost 5 bases, J lost 3 bases, and 5 bases lay in between. CDR3 length: 11 residues. Germline CDR1 is MDHEN and CDR2 is SYDVKM. The DNA of the CDR3 is TGTGCCAGCAGTATCCTCTACGAGCAGTACTTC. Residues: CASSILYEQYF.

The chain carries TRBV6-1 and TRBJ1-1; perhaps TRBD1 as D (5 bases). CDR1 is MNHNS, CDR2 SASEGT, per germline. V shed 7 bases and J shed 1 base, with 16 bases lying between them. This CDR3 comprises 15 residues. In DNA, the CDR3 is TGTGCCAGCAAGCGCGTGGACACCGAGAACACTGAAGCTTTCTTT. Translating gives CASKRVDTENTEAFF.

The chain joins TRBV10-3 to TRBJ2-1; no clear D gene. This CDR3 is 12 amino acids long. Trimming shortened V by 6 bases and J by 8 bases, and 11 bases separated the two germline ends. Germline-derived CDR1 and CDR2 are ENHRY and SYGVKD. CDR3 bases: TGTGCCATCAGGACCTTAGACGATGAGCAGTTCTTC. Protein sequence: CAIRTLDDEQFF.

This clone showed up just once. The chain combines TRBV28 with TRBJ2-3, with 8 bases aligning to TRBD2. CDR3 length: 16 residues. In germline, CDR1 is MDHEN, CDR2 SYDVKM. With V trimmed by 2 bases and J by 6 bases, 10 bases remained unmatched. CDR3 coding DNA: TGTGCCAGCAGTTTAAGGACGGGAGGGTTGGCGGATACGCAGTATTTT. Translating gives CASSLRTGGLADTQYF.

This sequence joins TRBV6-5 and TRBJ2-7; 11 nucleotides line up with TRBD2. Germline trimming cut 5 bases from V and 5 bases from J; bases unmatched to any gene: 8. The CDR3 is 15 amino acids. Germline V gene data show CDR1 as MNHEY and CDR2 as SVGAGI. The CDR3, as DNA: TGTGCCAGCAGTCGAACCGGGACTAGCGGAAACGAGCAGTACTTC. Translated, it gives CASSRTGTSGNEQYF.

The rearrangement uses TRBV7-9 and TRBJ1-2; TRBD1 matches 9 bases. The ends lost 5 bases at V and 4 bases at J; junction bases unmatched: 5. Germline lookup yields CDR1 SEHNR and CDR2 FQNEAQ (reference sequence). This CDR3 is 14 amino acids long. The CDR3 coding sequence is TGTGCCAGCAGCGCCGGGACAGGGCTCTATGGCTACACCTTC. This translates into CASSAGTGLYGYTF.